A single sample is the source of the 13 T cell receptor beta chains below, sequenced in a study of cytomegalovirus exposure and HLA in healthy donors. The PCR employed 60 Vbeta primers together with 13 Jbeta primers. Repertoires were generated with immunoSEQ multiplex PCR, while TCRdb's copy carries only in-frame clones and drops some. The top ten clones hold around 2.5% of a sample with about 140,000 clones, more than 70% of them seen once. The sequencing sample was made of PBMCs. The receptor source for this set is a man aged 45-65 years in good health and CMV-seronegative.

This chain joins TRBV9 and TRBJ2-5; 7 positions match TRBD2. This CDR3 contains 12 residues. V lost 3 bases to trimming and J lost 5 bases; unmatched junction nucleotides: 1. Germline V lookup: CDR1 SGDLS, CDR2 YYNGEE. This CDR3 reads CASSGEGETQYF. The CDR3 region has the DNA TGTGCCAGCAGCGGGGAGGGCGAGACCCAGTACTTC.

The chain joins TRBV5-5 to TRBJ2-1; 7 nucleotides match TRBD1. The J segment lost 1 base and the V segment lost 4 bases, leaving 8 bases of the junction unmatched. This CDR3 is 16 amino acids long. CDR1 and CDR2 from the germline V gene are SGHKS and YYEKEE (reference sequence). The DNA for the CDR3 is TGTGCCAGCAGCCCAACAGGGGTCGGGTCCTACAATGAGCAGTTCTTC. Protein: CASSPTGVGSYNEQFF.

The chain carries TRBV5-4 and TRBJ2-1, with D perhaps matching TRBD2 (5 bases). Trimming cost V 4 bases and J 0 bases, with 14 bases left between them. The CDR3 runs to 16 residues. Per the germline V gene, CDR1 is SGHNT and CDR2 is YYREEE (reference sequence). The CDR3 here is CASSTDWGSSYNEQFF. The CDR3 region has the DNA TGTGCCAGCAGCACGGACTGGGGAAGCTCCTACAATGAGCAGTTCTTC.

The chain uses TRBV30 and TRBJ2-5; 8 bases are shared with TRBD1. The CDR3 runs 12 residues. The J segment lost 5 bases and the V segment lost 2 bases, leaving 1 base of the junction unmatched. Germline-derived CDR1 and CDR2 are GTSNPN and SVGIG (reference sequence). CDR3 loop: CAWSPGGETQYF. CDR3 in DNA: TGTGCCTGGAGTCCAGGGGGCGAGACCCAGTACTTC.

The CDR3 reads CASSPDRGGYGYTF. Here the CDR3 DNA reads TGTGCCAGCAGCCCCGACAGGGGCGGGTATGGCTACACCTTC. This sequence joins TRBV7-2 and TRBJ1-2, with 8 bases identical to TRBD1. Germline V gene sequence: CDR1 SGHTA, CDR2 FQGNSA. The CDR3 covers 14 residues. V shed 5 bases and J 5 bases; nucleotides not matched to a gene: 7.

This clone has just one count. CDR3 amino acids: CASSLARVGTDTQYF. CDR3 DNA: TGCGCCAGCAGCTTGGCCAGGGTAGGCACAGATACGCAGTATTTT. The rearrangement joins TRBV5-1 to TRBJ2-3; weak D call: TRBD1 (5 bases). Germline V lookup: CDR1 SGHRS, CDR2 YFSETQ. Trimming cost V 0 bases and J 1 base, with 9 bases left between them. The CDR3 has 15 residues.

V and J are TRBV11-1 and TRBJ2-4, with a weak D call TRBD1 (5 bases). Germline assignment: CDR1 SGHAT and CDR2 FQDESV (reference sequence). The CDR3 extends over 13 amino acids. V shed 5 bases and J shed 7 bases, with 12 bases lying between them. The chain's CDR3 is CASSPPAGNIQYF. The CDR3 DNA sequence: TGTGCCAGCAGCCCCCCGGCAGGGAACATTCAGTACTTC.

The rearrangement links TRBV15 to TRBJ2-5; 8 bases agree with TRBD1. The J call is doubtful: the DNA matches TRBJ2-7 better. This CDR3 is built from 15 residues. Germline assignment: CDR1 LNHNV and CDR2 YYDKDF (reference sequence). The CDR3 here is CATSSGQGWGYEQYF. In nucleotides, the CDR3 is TGTGCCACCAGCAGCGGACAGGGTTGGGGTTACGAGCAGTACTTC.

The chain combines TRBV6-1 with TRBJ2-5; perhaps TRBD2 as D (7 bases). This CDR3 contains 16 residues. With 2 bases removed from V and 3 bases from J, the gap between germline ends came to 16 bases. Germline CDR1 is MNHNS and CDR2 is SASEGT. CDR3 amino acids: CASSEWGGRREETQYF. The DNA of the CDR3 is TGTGCCAGCAGTGAATGGGGGGGGCGTAGGGAAGAGACCCAGTACTTC.

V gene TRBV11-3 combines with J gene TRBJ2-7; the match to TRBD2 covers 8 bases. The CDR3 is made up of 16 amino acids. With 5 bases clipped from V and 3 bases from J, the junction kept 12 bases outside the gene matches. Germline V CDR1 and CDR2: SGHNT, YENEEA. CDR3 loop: CASSPGGAESIYEQYF. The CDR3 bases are TGTGCCAGCAGCCCCGGGGGGGCAGAGTCTATCTACGAGCAGTACTTC.

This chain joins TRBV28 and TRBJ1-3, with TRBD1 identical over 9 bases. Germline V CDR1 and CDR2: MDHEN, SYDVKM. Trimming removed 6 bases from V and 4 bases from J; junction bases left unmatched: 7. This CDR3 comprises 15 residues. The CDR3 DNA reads TGTGCCAGCAGCGCACCGGGACAGGGAGGAAACACCATATATTTT. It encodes CASSAPGQGGNTIYF.

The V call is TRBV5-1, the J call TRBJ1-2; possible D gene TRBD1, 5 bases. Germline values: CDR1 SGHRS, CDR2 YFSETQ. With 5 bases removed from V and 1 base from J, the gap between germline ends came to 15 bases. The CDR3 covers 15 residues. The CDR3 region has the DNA TGCGCCAGCAGACCAGGGCCCTCTTTTAACTATGGCTACACCTTC. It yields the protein CASRPGPSFNYGYTF.

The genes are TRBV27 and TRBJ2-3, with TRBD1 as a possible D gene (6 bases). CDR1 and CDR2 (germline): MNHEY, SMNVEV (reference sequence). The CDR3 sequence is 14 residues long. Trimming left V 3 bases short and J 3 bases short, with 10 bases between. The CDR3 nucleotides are TGTGCCAGCAGTTTCTCTGGACAGACAGATACGCAGTATTTT. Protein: CASSFSGQTDTQYF.